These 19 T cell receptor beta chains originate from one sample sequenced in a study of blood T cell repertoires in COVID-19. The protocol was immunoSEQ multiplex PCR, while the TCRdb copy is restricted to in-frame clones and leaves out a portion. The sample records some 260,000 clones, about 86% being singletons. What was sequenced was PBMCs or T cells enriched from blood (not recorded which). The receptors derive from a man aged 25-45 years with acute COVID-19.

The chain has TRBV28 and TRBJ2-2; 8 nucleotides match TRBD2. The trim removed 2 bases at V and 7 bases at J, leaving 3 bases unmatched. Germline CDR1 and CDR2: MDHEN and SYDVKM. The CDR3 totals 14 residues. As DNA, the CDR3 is TGTGCCAGCAGTTTACGCGGGGGGAGCGGGGAGCTGTTTTTT. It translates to CASSLRGGSGELFF. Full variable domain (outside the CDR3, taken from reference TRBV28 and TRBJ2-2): DVKVTQSSRYLVKRTGEKVFLECVQDMDHENMFWYRQDPGLGLRLIYFSYDVKMKEKGDIPEGYSVSREKKERFSLILESASTNQTSMYLCASSLRGGSGELFFGEGSRLTVL.

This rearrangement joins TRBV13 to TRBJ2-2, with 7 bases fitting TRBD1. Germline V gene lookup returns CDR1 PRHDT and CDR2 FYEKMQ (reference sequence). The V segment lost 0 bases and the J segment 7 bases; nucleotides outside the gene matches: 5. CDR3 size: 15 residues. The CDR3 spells CASSLGTRQGGELFF. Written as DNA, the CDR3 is TGTGCCAGCAGCTTAGGTACAAGACAGGGCGGGGAGCTGTTTTTT.

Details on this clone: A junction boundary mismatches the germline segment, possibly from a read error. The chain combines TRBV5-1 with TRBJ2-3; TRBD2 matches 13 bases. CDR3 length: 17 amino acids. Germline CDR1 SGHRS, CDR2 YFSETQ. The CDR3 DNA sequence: TGTGCCAGCAGCTTAAGCGGGACTAGCGGGACGGGAGATACGCAGTATTTT. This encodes CASSLSGTSGTGDTQYF.

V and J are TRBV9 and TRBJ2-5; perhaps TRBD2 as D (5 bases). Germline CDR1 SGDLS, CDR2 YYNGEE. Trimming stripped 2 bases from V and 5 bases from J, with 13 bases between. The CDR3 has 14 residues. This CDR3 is CASSVPGTGETQYF. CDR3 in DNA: TGTGCCAGCAGCGTCCCAGGAACGGGGGAGACCCAGTACTTC.

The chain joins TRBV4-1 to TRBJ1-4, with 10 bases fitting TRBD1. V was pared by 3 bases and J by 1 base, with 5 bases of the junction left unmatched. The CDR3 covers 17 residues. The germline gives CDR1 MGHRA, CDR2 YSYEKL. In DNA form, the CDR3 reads TGCGCCAGCAGCCAGGGTTGGACAGGGGGAACTAATGAAAAACTGTTTTTT. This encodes CASSQGWTGGTNEKLFF.

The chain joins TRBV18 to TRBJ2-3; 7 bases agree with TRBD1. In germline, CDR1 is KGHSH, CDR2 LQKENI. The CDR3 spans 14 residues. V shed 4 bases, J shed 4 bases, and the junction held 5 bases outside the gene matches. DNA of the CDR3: TGTGCCAGCTCACGGCAGGGGGACGCAGATACGCAGTATTTT. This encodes CASSRQGDADTQYF.

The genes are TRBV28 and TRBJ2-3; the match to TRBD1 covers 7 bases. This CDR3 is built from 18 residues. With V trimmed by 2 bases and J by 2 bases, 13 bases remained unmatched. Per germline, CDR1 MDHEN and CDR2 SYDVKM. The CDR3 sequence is CASSLVVGAGGTTDTQYF. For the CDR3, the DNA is TGTGCCAGCAGTTTAGTTGTGGGGGCAGGGGGTACCACAGATACGCAGTATTTT. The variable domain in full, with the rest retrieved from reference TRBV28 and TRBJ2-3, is DVKVTQSSRYLVKRTGEKVFLECVQDMDHENMFWYRQDPGLGLRLIYFSYDVKMKEKGDIPEGYSVSREKKERFSLILESASTNQTSMYLCASSLVVGAGGTTDTQYFGPGTRLTVL.

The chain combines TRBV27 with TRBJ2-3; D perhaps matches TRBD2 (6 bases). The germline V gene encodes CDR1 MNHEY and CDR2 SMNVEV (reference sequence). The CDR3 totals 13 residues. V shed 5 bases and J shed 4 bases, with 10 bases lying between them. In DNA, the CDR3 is TGTGCCAGCAGTCGCTCGGGGGCAGATACGCAGTATTTT. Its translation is CASSRSGADTQYF.

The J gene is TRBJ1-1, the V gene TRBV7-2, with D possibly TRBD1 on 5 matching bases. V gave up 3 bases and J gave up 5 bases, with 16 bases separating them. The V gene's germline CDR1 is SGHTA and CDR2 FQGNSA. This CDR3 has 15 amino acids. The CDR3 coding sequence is TGTGCCAGCAGCTTCTCCCGACAGTTGGGAACTGAAGCTTTCTTT. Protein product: CASSFSRQLGTEAFF. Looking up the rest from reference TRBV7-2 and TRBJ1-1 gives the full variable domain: GAGVSQSPSNKVTEKGKDVELRCDPISGHTALYWYRQSLGQGLEFLIYFQGNSAPDKSGLPSDRFSAERTGGSVSTLTIQRTQQEDSAVYLCASSFSRQLGTEAFFGQGTRLTVV.

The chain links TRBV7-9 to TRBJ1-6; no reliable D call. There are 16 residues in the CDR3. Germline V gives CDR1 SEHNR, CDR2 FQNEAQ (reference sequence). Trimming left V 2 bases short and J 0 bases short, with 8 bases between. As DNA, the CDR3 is TGTGCCAGCAGCTTAATGGTTAGCTCCTATAATTCACCCCTCCACTTT. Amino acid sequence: CASSLMVSSYNSPLHF.

The CDR3: CASSLGTNYNEQFF. The CDR3 DNA sequence: TGTGCCAGCAGCTTAGGGACTAACTACAATGAGCAGTTCTTC. The genes are TRBV7-2 and TRBJ2-1, with a tentative D call TRBD2 (6 bases). The CDR3 length is 14 residues. From germline, CDR1 is SGHTA and CDR2 FQGNSA. V was cut by 1 base and J by 3 bases, with 7 bases left in between.

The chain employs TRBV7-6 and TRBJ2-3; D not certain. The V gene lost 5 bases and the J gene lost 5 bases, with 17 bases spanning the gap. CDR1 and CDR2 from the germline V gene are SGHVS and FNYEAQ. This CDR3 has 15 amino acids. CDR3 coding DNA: TGTGCCAGCAGCGTCCAGGTTGCCGGTGGAGATACGCAGTATTTT. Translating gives CASSVQVAGGDTQYF.

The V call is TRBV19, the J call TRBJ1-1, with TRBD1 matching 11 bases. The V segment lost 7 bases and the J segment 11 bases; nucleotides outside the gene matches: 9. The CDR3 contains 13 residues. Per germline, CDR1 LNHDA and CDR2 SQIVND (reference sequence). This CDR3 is CASTTDRGREAFF. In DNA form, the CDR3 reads TGTGCCAGTACCACGGACAGGGGGCGCGAGGCTTTCTTT.

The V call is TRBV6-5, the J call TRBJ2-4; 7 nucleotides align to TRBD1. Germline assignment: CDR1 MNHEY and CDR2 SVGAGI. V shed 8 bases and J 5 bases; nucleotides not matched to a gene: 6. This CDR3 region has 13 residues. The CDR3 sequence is CASSGQRENIQYF. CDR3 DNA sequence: TGTGCCAGCTCGGGACAGAGGGAAAACATTCAGTACTTC.

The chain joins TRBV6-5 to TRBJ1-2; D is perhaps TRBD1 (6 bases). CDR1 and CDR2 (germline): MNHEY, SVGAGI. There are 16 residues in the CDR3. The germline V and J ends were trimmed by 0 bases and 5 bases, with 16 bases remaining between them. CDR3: CASSYSTTGTPYGYTF. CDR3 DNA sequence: TGTGCCAGCAGTTACTCCACCACAGGGACCCCTTATGGCTACACCTTC.

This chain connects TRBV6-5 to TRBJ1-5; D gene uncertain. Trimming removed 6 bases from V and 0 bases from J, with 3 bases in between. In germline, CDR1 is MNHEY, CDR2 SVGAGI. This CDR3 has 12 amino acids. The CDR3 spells CASSVSNQPQHF. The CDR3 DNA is TGTGCCAGCAGCGTTAGCAATCAGCCCCAGCATTTT.

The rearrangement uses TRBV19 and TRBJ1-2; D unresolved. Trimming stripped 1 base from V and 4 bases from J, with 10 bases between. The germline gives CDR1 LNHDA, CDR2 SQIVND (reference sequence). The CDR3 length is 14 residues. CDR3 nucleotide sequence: TGTGCCAGTAGTATAGTGGGCAGTTCCTATGGCTACACCTTC. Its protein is CASSIVGSSYGYTF.

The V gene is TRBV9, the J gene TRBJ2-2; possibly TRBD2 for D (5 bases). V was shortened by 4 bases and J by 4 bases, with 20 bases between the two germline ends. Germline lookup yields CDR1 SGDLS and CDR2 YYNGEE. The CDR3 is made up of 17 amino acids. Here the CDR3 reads CASSPRGTRPVTGELFF. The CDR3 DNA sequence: TGTGCCAGCAGCCCCCGAGGCACTAGGCCTGTCACCGGGGAGCTGTTTTTT. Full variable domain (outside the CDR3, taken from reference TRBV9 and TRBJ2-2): DSGVTQTPKHLITATGQRVTLRCSPRSGDLSVYWYQQSLDQGLQFLIQYYNGEERAKGNILERFSAQQFPDLHSELNLSSLELGDSALYFCASSPRGTRPVTGELFFGEGSRLTVL.

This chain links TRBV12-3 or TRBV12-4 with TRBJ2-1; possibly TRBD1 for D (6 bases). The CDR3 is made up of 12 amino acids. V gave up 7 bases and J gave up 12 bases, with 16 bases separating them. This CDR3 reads CASNANRDGQFF. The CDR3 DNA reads TGTGCCAGCAACGCCAACAGGGACGGGCAGTTCTTC.